The T cell receptor (beta chain) described here comes from a study of cytomegalovirus exposure and HLA in healthy donors. Points from the study as a whole: Later analysis showed TCR association rates varying by HLA locus, highest for DRB1 and lowest for HLA-C. A few V segments could not be told apart, such as TRBV6-2 and TRBV6-3, and were left out. Per a prior analysis, the majority of TCR beta V segments were productive roughly 87% or roughly 30% of the time.

Each of the donors was a healthy bone marrow donor. V lost 5 bases, J lost 2 bases, and 19 bases lay in between. The CDR3 is made up of 16 amino acids. Germline V gives CDR1 SGHTA, CDR2 FQGNSA. The PCR used 60 Vbeta and 13 Jbeta primers. Generated by immunoSEQ multiplex PCR, the TCRdb table keeps only in-frame clones and is missing some. The sample lists fewer than 85,000 clones, about 79% occurring once. To note about this clone: Its antigen is undetermined.

The chain links TRBV7-2 to TRBJ2-7, with D perhaps TRBD1 (5 bases). The sequence was obtained from a man between 18 and 29 years old in good health and CMV-seropositive. Sequencing input: PBMCs. Here the CDR3 reads CASSPLGGADTYEQYF. CDR3 DNA: TGTGCCAGCAGCCCCCTTGGCGGCGCGGACACCTACGAGCAGTACTTC.